This TCR beta chain was documented in a study of blood T cell repertoires in COVID-19. Sequencing used immunoSEQ multiplex PCR; TCRdb keeps in-frame clones, though not all of them. The sample has about 140,000 clones, approximately 90% seen once. J gave up 0 bases and V 3 bases, and 8 bases lay outside the gene matches. The CDR3 extends over 17 amino acids. Germline lookup yields CDR1 SGHVS and CDR2 FNYEAQ. Specimen: peripheral blood. This sequence joins TRBV7-6 and TRBJ2-1, with 7 bases matching TRBD1. This TCR was recovered from a woman over 75 with acute or convalescent COVID-19. The CDR3 is CASSLAPGQSSYNEQFF. The CDR3, as DNA: TGTGCCAGCAGCTTGGCTCCGGGACAGAGCTCCTACAATGAGCAGTTCTTC.